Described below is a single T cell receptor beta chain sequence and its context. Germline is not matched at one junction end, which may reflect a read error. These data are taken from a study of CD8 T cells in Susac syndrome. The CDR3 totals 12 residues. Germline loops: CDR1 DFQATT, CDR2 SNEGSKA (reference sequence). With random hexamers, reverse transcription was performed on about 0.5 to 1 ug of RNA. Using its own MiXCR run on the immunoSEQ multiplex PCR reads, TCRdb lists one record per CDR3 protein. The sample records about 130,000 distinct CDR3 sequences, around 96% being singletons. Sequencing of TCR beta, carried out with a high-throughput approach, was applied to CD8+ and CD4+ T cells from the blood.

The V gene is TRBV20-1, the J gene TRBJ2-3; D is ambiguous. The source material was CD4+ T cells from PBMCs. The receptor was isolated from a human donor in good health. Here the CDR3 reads CSARAPGDTQYF. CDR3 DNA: TGCAGTGCCAGAGCTCCAGGAGATACGCAGTATTTT.